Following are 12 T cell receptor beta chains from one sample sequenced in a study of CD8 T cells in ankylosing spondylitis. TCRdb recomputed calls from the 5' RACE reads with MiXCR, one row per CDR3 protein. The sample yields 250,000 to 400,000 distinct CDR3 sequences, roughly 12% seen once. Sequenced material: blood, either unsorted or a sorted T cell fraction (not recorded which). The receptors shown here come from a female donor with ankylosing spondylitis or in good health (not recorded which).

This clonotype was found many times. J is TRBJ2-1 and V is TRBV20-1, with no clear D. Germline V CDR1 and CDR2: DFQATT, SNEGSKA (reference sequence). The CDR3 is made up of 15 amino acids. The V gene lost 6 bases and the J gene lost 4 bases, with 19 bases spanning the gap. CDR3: CSAPRGRSSYNEQFF. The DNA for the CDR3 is TGCAGTGCCCCGAGAGGCCGATCCTCGTACAATGAGCAGTTCTTC.

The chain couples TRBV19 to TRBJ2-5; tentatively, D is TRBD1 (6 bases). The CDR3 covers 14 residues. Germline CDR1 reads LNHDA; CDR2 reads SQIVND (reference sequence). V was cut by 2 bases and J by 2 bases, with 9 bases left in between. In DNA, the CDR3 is TGTGCCAGTAGTATACGAGGGGGTCAAGAGACCCAGTACTTC. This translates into CASSIRGGQETQYF.

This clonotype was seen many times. The CDR3 region has the DNA TGCGCCAGCAGCCGGGTGGTGGTAGAGGGCTCCTACAATGAGCAGTTCTTC. Amino acids: CASSRVVVEGSYNEQFF. The chain joins TRBV5-1 to TRBJ2-1, with a possible D match to TRBD2 (5 bases). This CDR3 is 17 amino acids long. Germline CDR1 reads SGHRS; CDR2 reads YFSETQ. The ends were cut back, 4 bases at V and 0 bases at J, with 17 bases in the middle.

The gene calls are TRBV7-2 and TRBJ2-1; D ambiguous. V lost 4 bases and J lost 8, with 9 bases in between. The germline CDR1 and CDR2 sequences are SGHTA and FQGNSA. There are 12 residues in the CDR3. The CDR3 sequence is CASSSTHDEQFF. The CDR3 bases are TGTGCCAGCAGCTCCACGCACGATGAGCAGTTCTTC.

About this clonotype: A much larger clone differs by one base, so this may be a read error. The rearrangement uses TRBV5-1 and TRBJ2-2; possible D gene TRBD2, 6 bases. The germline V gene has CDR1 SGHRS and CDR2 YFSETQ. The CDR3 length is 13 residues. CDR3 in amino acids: CASSPGYRGALFF. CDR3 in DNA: TGCGCCAGCAGCCCGGGGTATCGCGGGGCGCTGTTTTTT.

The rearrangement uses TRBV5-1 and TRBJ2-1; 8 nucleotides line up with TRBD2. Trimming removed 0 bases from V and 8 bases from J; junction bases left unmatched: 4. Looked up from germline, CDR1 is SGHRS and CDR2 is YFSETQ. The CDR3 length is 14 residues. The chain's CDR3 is CASSLASGRDEQFF. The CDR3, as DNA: TGCGCCAGCAGCTTGGCAAGCGGGAGAGATGAGCAGTTCTTC.

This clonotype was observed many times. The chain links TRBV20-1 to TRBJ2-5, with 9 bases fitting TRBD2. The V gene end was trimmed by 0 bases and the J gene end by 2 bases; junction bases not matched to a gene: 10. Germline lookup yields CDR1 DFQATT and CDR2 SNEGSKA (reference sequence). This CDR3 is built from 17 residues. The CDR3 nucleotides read TGCAGTGCTAGAGATCCCCTCAGCGGGAGGCTTCAAGAGACCCAGTACTTC. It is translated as CSARDPLSGRLQETQYF.

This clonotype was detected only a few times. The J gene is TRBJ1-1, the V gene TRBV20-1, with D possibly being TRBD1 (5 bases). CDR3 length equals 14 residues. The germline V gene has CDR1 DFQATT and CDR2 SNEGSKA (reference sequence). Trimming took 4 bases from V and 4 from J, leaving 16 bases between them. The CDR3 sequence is CSATGISRFTEAFF. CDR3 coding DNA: TGCAGTGCTACAGGGATAAGCAGGTTCACTGAAGCTTTCTTT.

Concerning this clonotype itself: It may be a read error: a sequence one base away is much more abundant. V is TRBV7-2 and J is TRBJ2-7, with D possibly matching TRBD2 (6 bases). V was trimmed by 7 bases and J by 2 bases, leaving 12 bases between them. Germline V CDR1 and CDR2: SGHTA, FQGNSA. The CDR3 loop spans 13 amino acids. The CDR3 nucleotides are TGTGCCAGCATCTTCGGGGGTGCCTACGAGCAGTACTTC. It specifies CASIFGGAYEQYF.

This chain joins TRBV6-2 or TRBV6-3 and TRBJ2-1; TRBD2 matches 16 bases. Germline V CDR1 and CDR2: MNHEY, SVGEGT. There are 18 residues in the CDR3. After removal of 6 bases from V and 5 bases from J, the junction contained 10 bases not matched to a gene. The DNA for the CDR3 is TGTGCCAGCAGAAACTCGGGACTAGCGGGAGGGCCCCACAATGAGCAGTTCTTC. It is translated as CASRNSGLAGGPHNEQFF.

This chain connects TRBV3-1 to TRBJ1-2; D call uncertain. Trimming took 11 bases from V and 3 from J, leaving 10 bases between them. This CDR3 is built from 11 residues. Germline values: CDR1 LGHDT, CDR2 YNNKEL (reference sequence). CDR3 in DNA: TGTGCCGGCACACGCTACTATGGCTACACCTTC. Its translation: CAGTRYYGYTF.

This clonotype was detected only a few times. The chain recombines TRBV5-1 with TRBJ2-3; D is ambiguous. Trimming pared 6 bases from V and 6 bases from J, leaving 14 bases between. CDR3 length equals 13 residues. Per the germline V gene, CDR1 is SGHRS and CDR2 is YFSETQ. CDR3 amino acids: CASNQNRRDTQYF. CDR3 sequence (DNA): TGCGCCAGCAACCAAAACCGGCGGGATACGCAGTATTTT.